This T cell receptor (beta chain) was sequenced in a study of cytomegalovirus exposure and HLA in healthy donors. General observations from the study: Previously analyzed data showed that most TCR beta V segments were productive at a frequency of about 87% or about 30%.

On this clone itself: Its antigen is still unknown.

PCR used 60 Vbeta primers and 13 Jbeta primers. TCRdb's table, derived via immunoSEQ multiplex PCR, lists solely in-frame clones and lacks some. The sample contains some 40,000 clones, approximately 81% of which appear only once. The CDR3 totals 15 residues. Looked up from germline, CDR1 is SGDLS and CDR2 is YYNGEE. V trimming: 2 bases; J trimming: 6 bases; junction bases outside the gene matches: 8. The sequence derives from a man in his forties or fifties in good health and CMV-seronegative. The sample consisted of PBMCs. The chain links TRBV9 to TRBJ2-3; 8 bases match TRBD2. The DNA of the CDR3 is TGTGCCAGCAGCGTGCTACGGGGGGGCTTCGATACGCAGTATTTT. It translates to CASSVLRGGFDTQYF.